The clone carrying this T cell receptor (beta chain) was observed at least ten times. Its antigen is unknown. This entry comes from a study of T cells in Graves' hyperthyroidism and ophthalmopathy. Study conclusions and caveats: Prediction of ophthalmopathy progression came a median 6.5 months pre-onset.

CDR1 is MNHEY, CDR2 SVGEGT, per germline. The CDR3 is 21 amino acids. V dropped 2 bases and J dropped 7 bases, with 35 bases sitting between them. Using RNA transcripts as the source, TCR beta CDR3 regions were amplified. The study used the HTBI primer set for a first-round RT-PCR of the TCR CDR3. MiXCR was run by TCRdb on the multiplex PCR reads, yielding one entry per CDR3 protein. The profile shows about 690,000 distinct CDR3 sequences, roughly a sixth of them singletons. The gene calls are TRBV6-2 or TRBV6-3 and TRBJ1-2, with no clear D. The TCR comes from a man aged 45-65 years with Graves' hyperthyroidism. Source material: blood. Here the CDR3 DNA reads TGTGCCAGCAGTTACACGGCTACGACTAAGAAGGATAGCATACCACTCTCTGGCTACACCTTC. It translates to CASSYTATTKKDSIPLSGYTF.